A selection of T cell receptor beta chains follows, all from one sample in a study of blood T cell repertoires in COVID-19. Profiling relied on immunoSEQ multiplex PCR, and the TCRdb table lists in-frame clones only, not all of them. The sample includes about 100,000 clones, around 80% of them seen just once. Input material: peripheral blood. The source is a man in his 70s with active or convalescent COVID-19. Both conserved end residues are part of each CDR3. The D gene is left open where the match is weak. Some rows have no size entry. The others give once, few or many, or a class for an expanded clone.

d_call j_call clone_size v_call cdr3_nt cdr3_aa
. TRBJ2-7 . TRBV30 TGTGCCTGGAGTGTACAGATCTCCTACGAGCAGTACTTC CAWSVQISYEQYF
. TRBJ1-1 few TRBV27 TGTGCCAGCAGTGAAAGGAGTTCGGACACTGAAGCTTTCTTT CASSERSSDTEAFF
. TRBJ2-7 few TRBV5-1 TGCGCCAGCAGCCTCGACCGACTAGGCCTCTCCTACGAGCAGTACTTC CASSLDRLGLSYEQYF
. TRBJ1-2 . TRBV5-1 TGCGCCAGCAGCTTGGTGGCGGGGGCGGACTATGGCTACACCTTC CASSLVAGADYGYTF
. TRBJ1-2 few TRBV2 TGTGCCAGCAGTGCAGTTCATGGCTACACCTTC CASSAVHGYTF
. TRBJ1-6 . TRBV6-1 TGTGCCAGCAGTGAACACGGACAGAATTCACCCCTCCACTTT CASSEHGQNSPLHF
TRBD2 TRBJ2-3 . TRBV5-4 TGTGCCAGCAGCTTAAAGCGGGGAGATACAGATACGCAGTATTTT CASSLKRGDTDTQYF
. TRBJ1-1 . TRBV27 TGTGCCAGCAGTTTATCGGCAGACACTGAAGCTTTCTTT CASSLSADTEAFF
. TRBJ1-3 few TRBV10-3 TGTGCCATCAGTGGTCCAGGGTCAGGAAACACCATATATTTT CAISGPGSGNTIYF
. TRBJ1-2 . TRBV2 TGTGCCAGCAGTGTGGACAGACCCTACCCTAACTATGGCTACACCTTC CASSVDRPYPNYGYTF
TRBD2 TRBJ2-5 few TRBV2 TGTGCCAGCAGTCTGCGGGGTAGCGGGAGAGGAGAGACCCAGTACTTC CASSLRGSGRGETQYF
. TRBJ2-5 . TRBV18 TGTGCCAGCTCACCCGGAGGGCGCGCCGAGACCCAGTACTTC CASSPGGRAETQYF
TRBD1 TRBJ2-1 . TRBV4-2 TGTGCCAGCAGCCCACCGGGGACAGGTCACAATGAGCAGTTCTTC CASSPPGTGHNEQFF
. TRBJ2-1 . TRBV7-8 TGTGCCAGCAGCTTCCGAGCCGGGACTGGCTCCTACAATGAGCAGTTCTTC CASSFRAGTGSYNEQFF
. TRBJ2-1 . TRBV19 TGTGCCAGTAGTATAAGGCGGGCGAGCTCCTACAATGAGCAGTTCTTC CASSIRRASSYNEQFF
. TRBJ1-1 . TRBV29-1 TGCAGCGTTGTGGCAGGCCAATTGAACACTGAAGCTTTCTTT CSVVAGQLNTEAFF
. TRBJ1-6 many TRBV7-9 TGTGCCAGCAGCTTAGAGGTGGAGGCACCCCTCCACTTT CASSLEVEAPLHF
TRBD2 TRBJ2-1 . TRBV12-5 TGTGCTAGTGGTCCGCGAGGGGAGGGCTACAATGAGCAGTTCTTC CASGPRGEGYNEQFF
TRBD1 TRBJ1-2 . TRBV7-2 TGTGCCAGCAGCCGGGGACAGGGGGACTATGGCTACACCTTC CASSRGQGDYGYTF
. TRBJ2-1 . TRBV12-2 TGTGCAAGTCGCTTAATTGATAGCTCCTACAATGAGCAGTTCTTC CASRLIDSSYNEQFF
. TRBJ2-5 . TRBV10-1 TGCGCCAGCAGTGAGTCCACGGGACAAGAGACCCAGTACTTC CASSESTGQETQYF
TRBD1 TRBJ2-5 . TRBV30 TGTGCCTGGGACCCGGGACAGGGGCAAGAGACCCAGTACTTC CAWDPGQGQETQYF
TRBD1 TRBJ2-7 . TRBV7-9 TGTGCCAGCAGCTCTCGTGGGACAGGGAGCCACTCCTACGAGCAGTACTTC CASSSRGTGSHSYEQYF
TRBD2 TRBJ2-1 . TRBV19 TGTGCCAGTAGTTTGAGTAGCGGGACCTACAATGAGCAGTTCTTC CASSLSSGTYNEQFF
TRBD2 TRBJ2-3 . TRBV6-6 TGTGCCAGCACCCCTAGCGGGTCTACAGATACGCAGTATTTT CASTPSGSTDTQYF
TRBD1 TRBJ2-7 medium-sized TRBV5-1 TGCGCCAGCAGCTCCGTTAGGGACAGCGAGCAGTACTTC CASSSVRDSEQYF
. TRBJ2-3 . TRBV9 TGTGCCAGCAGCGTGGCGGGAACACCGGATACGCAGTATTTT CASSVAGTPDTQYF
. TRBJ1-1 . TRBV9 TGTGCCAGCAGCGTCCATTGGAACACTGAAGCTTTCTTT CASSVHWNTEAFF
TRBD1 TRBJ1-1 . TRBV12-3/TRBV12-4 TGTGCCAGCGGGCAGACAGGGGATGAGGCTTTCTTT CASGQTGDEAFF
. TRBJ1-4 . TRBV6-5 TGTGCCAGCAGCGATACAGCAGGGGCAGGGGAAAAACTGTTTTTT CASSDTAGAGEKLFF
TRBD1 TRBJ1-6 once TRBV19 TGTGCCAGTAGTACACAGGGGACCTATAATTCACCCCTCCACTTT CASSTQGTYNSPLHF
TRBD1 TRBJ1-4 . TRBV18 TGTGCCAGCTCAATCGAAGCCGGGACAGGGGGCTCAAAACTGTTTTTT CASSIEAGTGGSKLFF
. TRBJ2-3 medium-sized TRBV2 TGTGCCAGCCTTCCCCTCGACAGGCACACAGATACGCAGTATTTT CASLPLDRHTDTQYF
TRBD1 TRBJ1-4 once TRBV5-5 TGTGCCAGCAGCTTGGACGACAGGGGTGAAGGTGAAAAACTGTTTTTT CASSLDDRGEGEKLFF
. TRBJ1-2 . TRBV28 TGTGCCAGCAGTTTATTCGGGTATGGCTACACCTTC CASSLFGYGYTF
. TRBJ2-7 . TRBV2 TGTGCCAGCAGTGAACAGGTCTACGAGCAGTACTTC CASSEQVYEQYF
. TRBJ2-3 . TRBV10-3 TGTGCCATCAGTGATCCCAACCGGGGGGCTACTCAAGCAGATACGCAGTATTTT CAISDPNRGATQADTQYF
. TRBJ1-5 few TRBV3-1/TRBV3-2 TGTGCCAGCAGCCAAGGGGGCAGGGGCAATCAGCCCCAGCATTTT CASSQGGRGNQPQHF
TRBD1 TRBJ1-1 few TRBV7-8 TGTGCCAGCAGCCGTGGACAGGGCAGCTTCCAGGCTTTCTTT CASSRGQGSFQAFF
TRBD2 TRBJ2-2 . TRBV28 TGTGCCAGCAGCTCCTCCGGACTAGCGGGGAGAGGGCGTTACACCGGGGAGCTGTTTTTT CASSSSGLAGRGRYTGELFF
. TRBJ2-7 . TRBV2 TGTGCCAGCAGTGCAAGCCCGGGGGTGGGCGAGCAGTACTTC CASSASPGVGEQYF
TRBD1 TRBJ2-2 . TRBV11-3 TGTGCCAGCAGTCCCGGACAGGGACACACCGGGGAGCTGTTTTTT CASSPGQGHTGELFF
. TRBJ2-3 . TRBV5-1 TGCGCCAGCAGCGTCACAGGGTCAGATACGCAGTATTTT CASSVTGSDTQYF
. TRBJ1-2 few TRBV27 TGTGCCAGCAGTACGACGACAGTGGCATCGTTTGGCTACACCTTC CASSTTTVASFGYTF
TRBD1 TRBJ1-1 . TRBV28 TGTGCCAGCAGTCTAAGACAGGGGGCATCTGGGAACACTGAAGCTTTCTTT CASSLRQGASGNTEAFF
TRBD1 TRBJ2-1 . TRBV10-2 TGCGCCAGCAGTGAGTCGGGACAGGGGTGGAATGAGCAGTTCTTC CASSESGQGWNEQFF
TRBD2 TRBJ2-5 . TRBV19 TGTGCCAGTAGTATAAGCGGGGGGCCCGGGGAGACCCAGTACTTC CASSISGGPGETQYF
TRBD1 TRBJ1-1 . TRBV5-1 TGCGCCAGCAGCGACCCACAGGGGGCTGATTCTGAAGCTTTCTTT CASSDPQGADSEAFF
TRBD1 TRBJ1-4 . TRBV7-9 TGTGCCAGCAGCCTCGGACAGGGTTTTGAAAAACTGTTTTTT CASSLGQGFEKLFF
TRBD2 TRBJ2-1 . TRBV5-1 TGCGCCAGCAGCGAGGGGACTAGCGGGTTGCATTGGGACAATGAGCAGTTCTTC CASSEGTSGLHWDNEQFF
TRBD2 TRBJ2-1 . TRBV6-5 TGTGCCAGCAGTCAGCGGGAGAGCTCCTACAATGAGCAGTTCTTC CASSQRESSYNEQFF
. TRBJ2-2 . TRBV3-1/TRBV3-2 TGTGCCAGCAGCCCGGGTAGGGGCGGGGAGCTGTTTTTT CASSPGRGGELFF
TRBD1 TRBJ2-3 . TRBV2 TGTGCCAGCAACGGTCAGGGGGCGCGTGGAGATACGCAGTATTTT CASNGQGARGDTQYF
TRBD1 TRBJ2-7 . TRBV19 TGTGCCAGTAGCGAAGGGACAGTCAGTCCCTACGAGCAGTACTTC CASSEGTVSPYEQYF
. TRBJ1-1 . TRBV7-6 TGTGCCAGCAGCCGCACAGGGATTATGAACACTGAAGCTTTCTTT CASSRTGIMNTEAFF
TRBD1 TRBJ1-1 . TRBV5-1 TGCGCCAGCGTTCCGGGGACAGGGACTGAAGCTTTCTTT CASVPGTGTEAFF
TRBD1 TRBJ2-7 . TRBV30 TGTGCCTGGAGTGGGGACAGGGTTGGCTCCGAGCAGTACTTC CAWSGDRVGSEQYF
. TRBJ2-7 . TRBV30 TGTGCCTTTACTGAGGGCAGGTTTGAGGAGGAGCAGTACTTC CAFTEGRFEEEQYF
TRBD1 TRBJ2-7 . TRBV4-1 TGCGCCAGCAGCCAAGTGGGGGACAGGGGGGTCTTGCAGTACTTC CASSQVGDRGVLQYF
. TRBJ2-3 . TRBV6-5 TGTGCCAGCAGTTACGGGCGGGGAGATACGCAGTATTTT CASSYGRGDTQYF